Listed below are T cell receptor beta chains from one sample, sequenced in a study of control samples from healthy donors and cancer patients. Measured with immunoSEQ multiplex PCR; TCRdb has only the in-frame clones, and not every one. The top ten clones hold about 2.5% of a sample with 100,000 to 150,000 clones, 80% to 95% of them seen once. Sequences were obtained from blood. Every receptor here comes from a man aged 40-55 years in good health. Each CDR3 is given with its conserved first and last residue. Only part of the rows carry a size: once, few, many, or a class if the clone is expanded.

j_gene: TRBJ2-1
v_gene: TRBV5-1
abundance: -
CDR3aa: CASSFAGQGTGEQFF

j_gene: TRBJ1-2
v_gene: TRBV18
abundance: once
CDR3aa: CASSPDSLYGYTF

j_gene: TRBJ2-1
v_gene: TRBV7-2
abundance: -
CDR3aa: CASSLRPFRTGASQFF

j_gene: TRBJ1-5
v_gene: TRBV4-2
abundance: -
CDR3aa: CASTQGLHQPQHF

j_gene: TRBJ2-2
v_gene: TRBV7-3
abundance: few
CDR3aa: CASSPVTGPGELFF

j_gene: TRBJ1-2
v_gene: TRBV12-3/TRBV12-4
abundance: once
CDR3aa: CASSFPGGYGYTF

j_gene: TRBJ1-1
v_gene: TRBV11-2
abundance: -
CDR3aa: CASSRRLSGNTEAFF

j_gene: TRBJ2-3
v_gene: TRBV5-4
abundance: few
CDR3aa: CASSLDRASTDTQYF

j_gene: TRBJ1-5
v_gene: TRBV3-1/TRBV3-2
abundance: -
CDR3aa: CASSYHGIAQGAYQPQHF

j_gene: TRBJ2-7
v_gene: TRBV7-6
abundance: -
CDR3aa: CASSLGLAGGEEQYF

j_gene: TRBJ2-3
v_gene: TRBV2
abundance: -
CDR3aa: CASSRGRTSTDTQYF

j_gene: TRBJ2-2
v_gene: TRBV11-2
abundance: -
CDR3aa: CASSLFGGGANTGELFF

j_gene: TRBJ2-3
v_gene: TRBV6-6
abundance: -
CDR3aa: CASSPPNGASGTDTQYF

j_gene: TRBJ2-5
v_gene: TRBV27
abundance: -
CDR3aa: CASSPIISQERETQYF

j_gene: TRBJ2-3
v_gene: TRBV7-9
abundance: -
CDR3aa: CASSLSGGVTDTQYF

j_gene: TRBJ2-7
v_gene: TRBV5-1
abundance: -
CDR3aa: CASSQTGGINEQYF

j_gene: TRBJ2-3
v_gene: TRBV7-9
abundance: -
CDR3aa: CASSLVDRDTQYF

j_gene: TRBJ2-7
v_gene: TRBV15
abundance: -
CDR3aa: CATQQGYEQYF

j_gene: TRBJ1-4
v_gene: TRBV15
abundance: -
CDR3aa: CATSRGEKLFF

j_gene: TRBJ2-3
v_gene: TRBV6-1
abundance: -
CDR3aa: CASSGPTSGGYADTQYF